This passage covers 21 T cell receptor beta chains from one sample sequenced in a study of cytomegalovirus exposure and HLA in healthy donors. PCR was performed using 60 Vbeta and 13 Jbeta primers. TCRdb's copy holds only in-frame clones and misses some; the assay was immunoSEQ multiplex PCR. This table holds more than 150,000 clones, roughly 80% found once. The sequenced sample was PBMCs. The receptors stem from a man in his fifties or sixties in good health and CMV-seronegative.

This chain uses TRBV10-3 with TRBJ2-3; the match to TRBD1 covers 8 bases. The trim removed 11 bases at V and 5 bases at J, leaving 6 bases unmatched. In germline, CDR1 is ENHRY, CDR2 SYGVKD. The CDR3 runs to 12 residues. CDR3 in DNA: TGTGCCGTACAGGGGGGCGGAGATACGCAGTATTTT. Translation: CAVQGGGDTQYF.

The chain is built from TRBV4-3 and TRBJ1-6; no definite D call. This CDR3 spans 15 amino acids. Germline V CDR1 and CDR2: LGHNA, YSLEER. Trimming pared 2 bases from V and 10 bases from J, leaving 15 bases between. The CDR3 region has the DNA TGCGCCAGCAGCCAACCAAGCGGGATGGGGTCACCCCTCCACTTT. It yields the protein CASSQPSGMGSPLHF.

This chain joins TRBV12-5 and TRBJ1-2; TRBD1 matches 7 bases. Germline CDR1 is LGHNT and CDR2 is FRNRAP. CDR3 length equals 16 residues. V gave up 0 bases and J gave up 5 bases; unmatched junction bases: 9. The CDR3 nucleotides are TGTGCTAGTGGTTTGGTACAGGGGTTCCGTCGGTATGGCTACACCTTC. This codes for CASGLVQGFRRYGYTF.

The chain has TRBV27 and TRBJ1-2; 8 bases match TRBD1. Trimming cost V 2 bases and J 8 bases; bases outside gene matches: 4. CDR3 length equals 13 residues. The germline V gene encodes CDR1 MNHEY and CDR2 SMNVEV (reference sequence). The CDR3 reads CASSLIPGGGYTF. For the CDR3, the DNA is TGTGCCAGCAGTTTAATTCCAGGGGGCGGCTACACCTTC.

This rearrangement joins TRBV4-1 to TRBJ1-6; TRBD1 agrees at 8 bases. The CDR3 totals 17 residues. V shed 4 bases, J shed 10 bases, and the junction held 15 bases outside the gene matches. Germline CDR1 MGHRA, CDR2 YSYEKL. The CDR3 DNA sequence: TGCGCCAGCAGCCCCTCTGCACCCGACAGGGGTAAATCACCCCTCCACTTT. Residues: CASSPSAPDRGKSPLHF.

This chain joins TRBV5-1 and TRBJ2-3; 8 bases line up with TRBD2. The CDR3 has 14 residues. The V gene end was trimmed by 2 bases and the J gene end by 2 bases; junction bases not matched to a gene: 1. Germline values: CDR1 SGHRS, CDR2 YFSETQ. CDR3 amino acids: CASSFSGVTDTQYF. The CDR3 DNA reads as TGCGCCAGCAGCTTTAGCGGGGTCACAGATACGCAGTATTTT.

The CDR3 loop is CASSLGQGRNTF. DNA for the CDR3: TGTGCCAGCAGCCTCGGACAGGGGAGGAACACCTTC. The rearrangement links TRBV7-9 to TRBJ1-2; 9 positions agree with TRBD1. The CDR3 runs 12 residues. Germline assignment: CDR1 SEHNR and CDR2 FQNEAQ (reference sequence). V was pared by 5 bases and J by 12 bases, with 7 bases of the junction left unmatched. The full variable domain, with the rest looked up from reference TRBV7-9 and TRBJ1-2, is DTGVSQNPRHKITKRGQNVTFRCDPISEHNRLYWYRQTLGQGPEFLTYFQNEAQLEKSRLLSDRFSAERPKGSFSTLEIQRTEQGDSAMYLCASSLGQGRNTFGSGTRLTVV.

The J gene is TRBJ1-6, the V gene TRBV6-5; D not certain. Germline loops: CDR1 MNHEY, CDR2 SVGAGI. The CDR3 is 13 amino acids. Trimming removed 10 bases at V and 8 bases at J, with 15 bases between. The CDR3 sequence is CATRVYGDSPLHF. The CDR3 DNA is TGTGCCACCCGGGTCTACGGAGATTCACCCCTCCACTTT.

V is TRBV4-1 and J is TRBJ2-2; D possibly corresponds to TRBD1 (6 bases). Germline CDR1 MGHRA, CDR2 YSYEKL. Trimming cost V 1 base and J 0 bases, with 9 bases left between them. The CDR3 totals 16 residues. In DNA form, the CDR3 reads TGCGCCAGCAGCCAAGCAGGGGCACCGAACACCGGGGAGCTGTTTTTT. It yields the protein CASSQAGAPNTGELFF.

CDR3 residues: CASGSDRANYGYTF. CDR3 bases: TGCGCCAGCGGGTCTGACAGGGCAAACTATGGCTACACCTTC. The chain combines TRBV5-1 with TRBJ1-2, with 7 bases lining up with TRBD1. The J segment lost 2 bases and the V segment lost 7 bases, leaving 8 bases of the junction unmatched. The germline CDR1 and CDR2 sequences are SGHRS and YFSETQ. This CDR3 is 14 amino acids long.

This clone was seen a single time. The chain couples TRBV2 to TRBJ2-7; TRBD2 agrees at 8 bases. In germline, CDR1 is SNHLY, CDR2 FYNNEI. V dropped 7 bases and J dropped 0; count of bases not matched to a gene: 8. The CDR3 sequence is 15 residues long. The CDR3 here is CASTYRRGASYEQYF. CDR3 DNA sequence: TGTGCCAGCACCTACCGGCGGGGGGCCTCCTACGAGCAGTACTTC.

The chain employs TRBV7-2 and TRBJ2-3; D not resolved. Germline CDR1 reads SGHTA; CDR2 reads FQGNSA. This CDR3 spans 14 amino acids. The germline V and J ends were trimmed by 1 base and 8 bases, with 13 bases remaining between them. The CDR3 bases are TGTGCCAGCAGCTTAGGCGGCCCCCTAAGTACGCAGTATTTT. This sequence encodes CASSLGGPLSTQYF.

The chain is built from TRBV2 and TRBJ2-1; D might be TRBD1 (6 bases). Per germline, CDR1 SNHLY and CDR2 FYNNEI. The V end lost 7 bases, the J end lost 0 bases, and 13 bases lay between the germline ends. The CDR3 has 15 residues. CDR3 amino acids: CASNKGTSSYNEQFF. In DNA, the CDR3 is TGTGCCAGCAACAAAGGGACAAGCTCCTACAATGAGCAGTTCTTC. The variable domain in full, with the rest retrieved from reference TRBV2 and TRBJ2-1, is EPEVTQTPSHQVTQMGQEVILRCVPISNHLYFYWYRQILGQKVEFLVSFYNNEISEKSEIFDDQFSVERPDGSNFTLKIRSTKLEDSAMYFCASNKGTSSYNEQFFGPGTRLTVL.

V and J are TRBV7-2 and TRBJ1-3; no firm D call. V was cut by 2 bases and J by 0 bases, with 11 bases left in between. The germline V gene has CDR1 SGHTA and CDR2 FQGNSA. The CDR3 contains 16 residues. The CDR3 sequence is CASSLKAGLSGNTIYF. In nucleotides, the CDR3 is TGTGCCAGCAGCTTAAAGGCAGGACTCTCTGGAAACACCATATATTTT.

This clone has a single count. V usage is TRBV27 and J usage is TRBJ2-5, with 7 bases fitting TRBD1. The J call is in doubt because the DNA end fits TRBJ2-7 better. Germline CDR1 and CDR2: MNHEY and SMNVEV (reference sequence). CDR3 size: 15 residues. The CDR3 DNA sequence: TGTGCCAGCAGTTTAAATTACAGGGGCCCCTACGAGCAGTACTTC. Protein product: CASSLNYRGPYEQYF.

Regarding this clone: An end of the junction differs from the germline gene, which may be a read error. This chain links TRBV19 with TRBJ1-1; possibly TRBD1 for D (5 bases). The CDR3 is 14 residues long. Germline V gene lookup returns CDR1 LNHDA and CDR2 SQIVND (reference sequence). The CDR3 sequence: CASSIDPRGAEAFF. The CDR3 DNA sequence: TGTGCCAGTAGTATAGATCCGCGCGGGGCTGAGGCTTTCTTT.

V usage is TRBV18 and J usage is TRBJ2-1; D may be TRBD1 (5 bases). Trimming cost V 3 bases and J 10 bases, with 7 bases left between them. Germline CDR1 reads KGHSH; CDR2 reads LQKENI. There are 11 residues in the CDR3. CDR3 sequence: CASSPGREQFF. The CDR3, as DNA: TGTGCCAGCTCACCGGGGCGAGAGCAGTTCTTC.

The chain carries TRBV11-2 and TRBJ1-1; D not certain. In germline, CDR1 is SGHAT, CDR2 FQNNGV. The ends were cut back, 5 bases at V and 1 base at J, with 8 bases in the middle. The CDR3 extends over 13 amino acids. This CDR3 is CASSTRQNTEAFF. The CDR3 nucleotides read TGTGCCAGCAGCACACGACAGAACACTGAAGCTTTCTTT.

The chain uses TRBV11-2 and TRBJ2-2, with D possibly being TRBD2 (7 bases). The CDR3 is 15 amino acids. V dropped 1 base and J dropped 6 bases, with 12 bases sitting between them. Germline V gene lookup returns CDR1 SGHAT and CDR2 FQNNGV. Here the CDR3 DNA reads TGTGCCAGCAGCTTAGGGGGGGGCCGGGCCGGGGAGCTGTTTTTT. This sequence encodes CASSLGGGRAGELFF.

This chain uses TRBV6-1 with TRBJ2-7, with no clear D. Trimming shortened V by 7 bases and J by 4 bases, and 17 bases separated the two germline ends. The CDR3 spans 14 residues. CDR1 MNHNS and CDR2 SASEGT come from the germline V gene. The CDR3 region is CASTVERQGYEQYF. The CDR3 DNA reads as TGTGCCAGCACCGTAGAGAGGCAAGGATACGAGCAGTACTTC.

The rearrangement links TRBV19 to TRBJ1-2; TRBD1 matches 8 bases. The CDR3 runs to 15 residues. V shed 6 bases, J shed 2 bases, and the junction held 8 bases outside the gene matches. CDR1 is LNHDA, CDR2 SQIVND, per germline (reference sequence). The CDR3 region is CASRDDRGRNYGYTF. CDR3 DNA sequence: TGTGCCAGTAGGGACGACAGGGGTCGGAACTATGGCTACACCTTC.